This is a list of T cell receptor beta chains from one sample in a study of blood T cell repertoires in COVID-19. The protocol was immunoSEQ multiplex PCR, while the TCRdb copy is restricted to in-frame clones and leaves out a portion. The profile shows approximately 33,000 clones, approximately 90% of them singletons. Sequencing used peripheral blood. These receptors all stem from a man aged 65 to 85 with acute or convalescent COVID-19. Both conserved end residues are part of each CDR3. A D gene is named only where the DNA matches it firmly. Rows give clone size only sometimes, using once, few, many, or a class for an expanded clone.

D gene	clone size	V gene	J gene	CDR3 protein	CDR3 DNA
TRBD1	.	TRBV19	TRBJ2-3	CASSISGGAGPDTQYF	TGTGCCAGTAGTATCTCAGGGGGCGCAGGCCCAGATACGCAGTATTTT
TRBD2	.	TRBV6-6	TRBJ2-1	CASRREGGNEQFF	TGTGCCAGCAGGCGGGAGGGCGGCAATGAGCAGTTCTTC
.	.	TRBV27	TRBJ2-7	CASSDRSYEQYF	TGTGCCAGCAGCGACAGGTCCTACGAGCAGTACTTC
TRBD1	.	TRBV6-1	TRBJ2-7	CASSEMDRGPWEQYF	TGTGCCAGCAGTGAAATGGACAGGGGTCCATGGGAGCAGTACTTC
.	.	TRBV24-1	TRBJ2-1	CATSASEEQFF	TGTGCCACCAGTGCGAGCGAGGAGCAGTTCTTC
.	.	TRBV4-2	TRBJ2-3	CASSQRGAVSADTQYF	TGTGCCAGCAGCCAACGGGGGGCGGTCTCTGCCGATACGCAGTATTTT
TRBD2	.	TRBV9	TRBJ2-1	CASSAGLAGLNEQFF	TGTGCCAGCAGCGCGGGACTAGCGGGACTCAATGAGCAGTTCTTC
TRBD1	once	TRBV4-2	TRBJ2-1	CASSRPGGRGLDEQFF	TGTGCCAGCAGCCGCCCTGGTGGCAGGGGGCTGGATGAGCAGTTCTTC
TRBD2	.	TRBV27	TRBJ2-3	CASSLGRASGRAYTDTQYF	TGTGCCAGCAGTTTAGGTCGGGCTAGCGGGAGGGCCTACACAGATACGCAGTATTTT
.	.	TRBV7-2	TRBJ1-3	CASSPVRRSSGNTIYF	TGTGCCAGCAGCCCAGTCCGCAGAAGCTCTGGAAACACCATATATTTT
.	few	TRBV10-3	TRBJ2-7	CAISKGETYEQYF	TGTGCCATCAGTAAGGGGGAAACCTACGAGCAGTACTTC
.	.	TRBV7-3	TRBJ2-2	CASSPMGSGGSPGELFF	TGTGCCAGCAGCCCTATGGGGTCAGGAGGATCCCCCGGGGAGCTGTTTTTT
.	.	TRBV10-3	TRBJ2-1	CAIAWSMEGNEQFF	TGTGCCATCGCTTGGTCGATGGAGGGCAATGAGCAGTTCTTC
.	.	TRBV5-1	TRBJ2-5	CASSRGGQQETQYF	TGCGCCAGCAGCCGTGGGGGCCAGCAAGAGACCCAGTACTTC
.	.	TRBV12-5	TRBJ2-3	CASRSGTLSTDTQYF	TGTGCTAGTAGGTCCGGGACACTGAGCACAGATACGCAGTATTTT
.	.	TRBV28	TRBJ1-2	CASSLSRAGYTF	TGTGCCAGCAGTTTGTCGAGGGCTGGCTACACCTTC
TRBD1	.	TRBV5-5	TRBJ1-6	CASSPDRGSPLHF	TGTGCCAGCAGCCCGGACAGGGGATCACCCCTCCACTTT
TRBD2	.	TRBV7-2	TRBJ2-5	CASNLEREEETQYF	TGTGCCAGCAACTTAGAGCGGGAGGAAGAGACCCAGTACTTC
.	.	TRBV7-8	TRBJ2-1	CASSIRGLPTNEQFF	TGTGCCAGCAGCATACGGGGACTCCCCACAAATGAGCAGTTCTTC
.	.	TRBV12-2	TRBJ2-7	CASRLALGQTLYEQYF	TGTGCAAGTCGCTTAGCGTTGGGACAGACCCTCTACGAGCAGTACTTC
TRBD2	.	TRBV6-5	TRBJ2-1	CASSLLAGGYNEQFF	TGTGCCAGCAGCTTACTAGCGGGGGGCTACAATGAGCAGTTCTTC
TRBD2	.	TRBV19	TRBJ2-2	CASSILGLAGAGLFF	TGTGCCAGTAGTATCCTTGGGCTAGCGGGAGCCGGGCTGTTTTTT
TRBD1	.	TRBV18	TRBJ1-5	CASSEQGASNQPQHF	TGTGCCAGCTCAGAACAGGGGGCTAGCAATCAGCCCCAGCATTTT
.	.	TRBV23-1	TRBJ1-2	CASSQSLATPANYGYTF	TGCGCCAGCAGTCAATCGCTCGCAACTCCCGCTAACTATGGCTACACCTTC
.	.	TRBV29-1	TRBJ2-5	CSVEGLAQGSVETQYF	TGCAGCGTTGAAGGCCTTGCCCAGGGCTCCGTGGAGACCCAGTACTTC
.	.	TRBV7-3	TRBJ2-1	CASSPRIGTPQPKFF	TGTGCCAGCAGCCCCCGAATAGGGACTCCTCAACCAAAGTTCTTC
.	.	TRBV4-1	TRBJ1-5	CASSQGGGQPQHF	TGCGCCAGCAGCCAAGGGGGGGGGCAGCCCCAGCATTTT
.	.	TRBV18	TRBJ2-3	CASSPPNTDTQYF	TGTGCCAGCTCACCACCTAACACAGATACGCAGTATTTT
.	.	TRBV6-5	TRBJ1-2	CASSYSPVYGYTF	TGTGCCAGCAGTTACTCGCCGGTCTATGGCTACACCTTC
TRBD1	.	TRBV7-2	TRBJ2-7	CASSRGLTGGNEQYF	TGTGCCAGCAGCCGGGGGTTAACAGGGGGGAACGAGCAGTACTTC
.	.	TRBV19	TRBJ2-2	CASSISGSGELFF	TGTGCCAGTAGTATTTCGGGGTCCGGGGAGCTGTTTTTT
.	.	TRBV19	TRBJ1-5	CASRGQLPSNQPQHF	TGTGCCAGTAGGGGCCAGCTACCGAGCAATCAGCCCCAGCATTTT
.	.	TRBV28	TRBJ2-1	CASSSPGLGYNEQFF	TGTGCCAGCAGTTCTCCGGGACTTGGCTACAATGAGCAGTTCTTC
TRBD2	.	TRBV11-1	TRBJ2-1	CASSLPGLADNEQFF	TGTGCCAGCAGCTTACCGGGACTAGCGGACAATGAGCAGTTCTTC
TRBD1	.	TRBV27	TRBJ1-2	CASSSATGVSNYGYTF	TGTGCCAGCAGTTCTGCTACAGGGGTTAGTAACTATGGCTACACCTTC
.	.	TRBV7-9	TRBJ2-1	CASSLGGEGWAHEQFF	TGTGCCAGCAGCTTAGGGGGGGAAGGCTGGGCCCATGAGCAGTTCTTC
TRBD2	.	TRBV7-2	TRBJ2-2	CASSLERLAELNTGELFF	TGTGCCAGCAGCTTAGAAAGGCTAGCGGAGCTTAACACCGGGGAGCTGTTTTTT
TRBD2	.	TRBV27	TRBJ2-1	CASSLTGTSGDEQFF	TGTGCCAGCAGTTTAACCGGGACTAGCGGCGATGAGCAGTTCTTC
TRBD2	.	TRBV20-1	TRBJ2-4	CSASVGLAYLKNIQYF	TGCAGTGCTAGTGTGGGACTAGCTTACCTAAAAAACATTCAGTACTTC
.	.	TRBV19	TRBJ2-5	CASSTGPNGETQYF	TGTGCCAGTAGTACTGGGCCAAATGGAGAGACCCAGTACTTC
TRBD2	.	TRBV7-3	TRBJ2-3	CASSLSPSGRGVDTQYF	TGTGCCAGCAGCTTAAGTCCTAGCGGGAGAGGGGTTGATACGCAGTATTTT
TRBD2	.	TRBV7-2	TRBJ2-7	CASSLGRKSGRAPQQYF	TGTGCCAGCAGCTTGGGGAGAAAAAGCGGGAGGGCGCCCCAGCAGTACTTC
.	.	TRBV9	TRBJ1-5	CASSVGGPNQPQHF	TGTGCCAGCAGCGTAGGCGGGCCCAATCAGCCCCAGCATTTT
.	.	TRBV9	TRBJ2-7	CASSVQGTYEQYF	TGTGCCAGCAGCGTCCAGGGGACCTACGAGCAGTACTTC
TRBD1	.	TRBV24-1	TRBJ2-2	CATSDVTGGSNTGELFF	TGTGCCACCAGTGATGTCACAGGGGGATCGAACACCGGGGAGCTGTTTTTT
TRBD1	.	TRBV19	TRBJ1-5	CASWDRVSVSNQPQHF	TGTGCCAGCTGGGACAGGGTGAGTGTAAGCAATCAGCCCCAGCATTTT
.	.	TRBV10-3	TRBJ2-5	CAISESKDSRGQETQYF	TGTGCCATCAGTGAGTCGAAAGACAGCCGAGGCCAAGAGACCCAGTACTTC
.	.	TRBV4-2	TRBJ2-2	CASSQGFLASTGELFF	TGTGCCAGCAGCCAAGGTTTCCTAGCGAGCACCGGGGAGCTGTTTTTT
.	.	TRBV5-1	TRBJ2-1	CASSPDRLFNEQFF	TGCGCCAGCAGCCCCGACAGGCTATTCAATGAGCAGTTCTTC
.	.	TRBV6-5	TRBJ1-2	CAMYSVSGGYTF	TGTGCCATGTATTCCGTCTCGGGAGGCTACACCTTC